This T cell receptor beta chain derives from a study of preoperative IRX-2 immunotherapy in early breast cancer. Some clones are missing from TCRdb's copy, which holds only in-frame ones; the method was immunoSEQ multiplex PCR. The table shows about 33,000 clones, with nearly 90% occurring only once. Treatment described: preoperative locoregional IRX-2 cytokine immunotherapy. The CDR3 sequence is 13 residues long. CDR1 MNHGY and CDR2 SAAAGT come from the germline V gene. With 2 bases removed from V and 7 bases from J, the gap between germline ends came to 11 bases. The sample in question was tumor tissue, obtained after IRX-2 immunotherapy. The chain employs TRBV6-8 and TRBJ1-1; D possibly corresponds to TRBD1 (5 bases). This TCR was sampled from a human donor with breast cancer. As DNA, the CDR3 is TGTGCCAGCAGTTACCCTCTGAGGGGTGAAGCTTTCTTT. As protein: CASSYPLRGEAFF.